This T cell receptor (beta chain) was captured in a study of blood T cell repertoires in COVID-19. Individuals drawn from under 30 US areas were about 18 to 100 years old. Participants reported their clinical history, and cohort assignment relied on those reports. Trimming left V 3 bases short and J 2 bases short, with 8 bases between. Germline CDR1 is SEHNR and CDR2 is FQNEAQ (reference sequence). The CDR3 is 15 residues long. Repertoires were generated with immunoSEQ multiplex PCR, while TCRdb's copy carries only in-frame clones and drops some. Here the sample spans 200,000 to 250,000 clones, 86% being singletons.

This TCR derives from a woman aged 40-49 years with acute COVID-19. The chain joins TRBV7-9 to TRBJ1-6; D possibly corresponds to TRBD1 (6 bases). The sequencing input was PBMCs or T cells enriched from blood (not recorded which). The CDR3 DNA is TGTGCCAGCAGCTTGGGGGCGGCCTATAATTCACCCCTCCACTTT. Its protein product is CASSLGAAYNSPLHF.